The rows below give T cell receptor beta chains drawn from one sample of a study of long-term antiretroviral therapy in people with HIV. Some clones are missing from TCRdb's copy, which holds only in-frame ones; the method was immunoSEQ multiplex PCR. Among about 25,000 clones listed, 85% to 90% were seen once. This sample comprised unsorted PBMCs, obtained about 4.5 years after starting antiretroviral therapy. These receptors were taken from a man younger than 40 with HIV. Both conserved end residues are part of each CDR3. The D gene is left open where the match is weak. Expanded clones get a size class; other rows say once, few or many, or leave the size out.

>TRBJ2-5|TRBV7-9|-|-
CASSLALGGTQYF
TGTGCCAGCAGCTTAGCTCTGGGGGGGACCCAGTACTTC
>TRBJ2-1|TRBV7-2|-|-
CASSLQWGSSYNEQFF
TGTGCCAGCAGCTTACAATGGGGGAGCTCCTACAATGAGCAGTTCTTC
>TRBJ1-1|TRBV6-5|-|-
CAIGVKANTEAFF
TGTGCCATCGGAGTCAAGGCGAACACTGAAGCTTTCTTT
>TRBJ1-3|TRBV7-7|-|-
CASSPGTVSGNTIYF
TGTGCTAGCAGCCCTGGGACGGTCTCTGGAAACACCATATATTTT
>TRBJ1-5|TRBV27|few|-
CASQARGSNQPQHF
TGTGCCAGCCAAGCCAGAGGTAGCAATCAGCCCCAGCATTTT
>TRBJ1-3|TRBV29-1|-|-
CSVGLLSGNTIYF
TGCAGCGTTGGTCTCCTCTCTGGAAACACCATATATTTT
>TRBJ1-1|TRBV4-2|once|-
CASSLSGNTEAFF
TGTGCCAGCAGCCTCTCCGGGAACACTGAAGCTTTCTTT
>TRBJ1-3|TRBV2|few|-
CASKGGIGEPGNTIYF
TGTGCCAGCAAGGGCGGGATCGGCGAACCTGGAAACACCATATATTTT
>TRBJ2-2|TRBV27|-|-
CASRMTGGGELFF
TGTGCCAGCAGGATGACAGGAGGGGGGGAGCTGTTTTTT
>TRBJ2-5|TRBV9|-|-
CASSLGGHQETQYF
TGTGCCAGCAGCCTGGGGGGGCACCAAGAGACCCAGTACTTC
>TRBJ2-7|TRBV7-2|-|-
CASSLEPATYEQYF
TGTGCCAGCAGCTTAGAGCCCGCTACCTACGAGCAGTACTTC
>TRBJ1-6|TRBV7-9|few|-
CASSPRGNSPLHF
TGTGCCAGCAGCCCCCGAGGCAATTCACCCCTCCACTTT
>TRBJ2-7|TRBV6-6|-|-
CASAGSSYEQYF
TGTGCCAGCGCTGGGAGTTCATACGAGCAGTACTTC
>TRBJ1-1|TRBV4-2|-|-
CASSQVLAGKTEAFF
TGTGCCAGCAGCCAAGTTTTGGCAGGGAAAACTGAAGCTTTCTTT
>TRBJ2-3|TRBV13|-|-
CASSLGLRLVGGTDTQYF
TGTGCCAGCAGCTTAGGCCTACGTCTAGTAGGGGGCACAGATACGCAGTATTTT
>TRBJ1-5|TRBV7-3|-|TRBD1
CASRTREQGAFQPQHF
TGTGCCAGCAGGACCAGAGAACAGGGGGCGTTTCAGCCCCAGCATTTT
>TRBJ2-1|TRBV27|-|-
CASSHLGEVRQFF
TGTGCCAGCAGTCACCTAGGGGAGGTCCGGCAGTTCTTC
>TRBJ2-1|TRBV4-1|-|-
CASSMRDPAHEQFF
TGCGCCAGCAGCATGCGAGATCCAGCGCATGAGCAGTTCTTC
>TRBJ1-6|TRBV30|-|-
CAWSARVSDSPLHF
TGTGCCTGGAGTGCCAGAGTATCGGATTCACCCCTCCACTTT
>TRBJ2-6|TRBV13|-|-
CASSFQTGANVLTF
TGTGCCAGCAGCTTTCAGACCGGGGCCAACGTCCTGACTTTC
>TRBJ2-5|TRBV6-1|-|TRBD1
CASSEHYRGLIEETQYF
TGTGCCAGCAGTGAACATTACAGGGGGCTGATCGAAGAGACCCAGTACTTC
>TRBJ2-7|TRBV6-6|-|-
CASSYSTDSSYEQYF
TGTGCCAGCAGTTACTCGACGGACAGTTCCTACGAGCAGTACTTC
>TRBJ2-5|TRBV7-2|-|TRBD1
CASSLDWDRGQETQYF
TGTGCCAGCAGCTTAGACTGGGACAGGGGCCAAGAGACCCAGTACTTC
>TRBJ2-1|TRBV4-3|-|-
CASSQEVGYNEQFF
TGCGCCAGCAGCCAAGAGGTCGGGTACAATGAGCAGTTCTTC
>TRBJ1-2|TRBV4-1|few|-
CASSQGLDRNYGYTF
TGCGCCAGCAGCCAAGGGTTAGACAGGAACTATGGCTACACCTTC
>TRBJ1-1|TRBV27|-|-
CASSLIPGAANTEAFF
TGTGCCAGCAGTTTAATTCCGGGGGCGGCGAACACTGAAGCTTTCTTT
>TRBJ2-3|TRBV4-2|-|TRBD2
CASSQGDGRALDTQYF
TGTGCCAGCAGCCAAGGCGACGGGAGGGCCTTAGATACGCAGTATTTT
>TRBJ1-5|TRBV6-1|-|-
CASSESLGPNQPQHF
TGTGCCAGCAGTGAAAGTCTTGGCCCCAATCAGCCCCAGCATTTT
>TRBJ1-2|TRBV4-3|-|-
CASSPTVDGYTF
TGCGCCAGCAGCCCTACCGTGGATGGCTACACCTTC
>TRBJ2-4|TRBV27|-|-
CATARGENIQYF
TGTGCCACCGCCAGGGGAGAAAACATTCAGTACTTC
>TRBJ2-2|TRBV5-1|-|-
CASSLGHGTGELFF
TGCGCCAGCAGCTTGGGGCACGGGACCGGGGAGCTGTTTTTT
>TRBJ1-4|TRBV10-3|once|-
CAIRGGATNEKLFF
TGTGCCATCAGGGGGGGGGCAACTAATGAAAAACTGTTTTTT
>TRBJ2-7|TRBV13|-|-
CASSSGQHEQYF
TGTGCCAGCAGCTCCGGACAGCACGAGCAGTACTTC
>TRBJ2-7|TRBV30|-|-
CAWGDIAYEQYF
TGTGCCTGGGGGGACATAGCGTACGAGCAGTACTTC
>TRBJ1-5|TRBV19|-|-
CASSIGARENQPQHF
TGTGCCAGTAGTATAGGTGCGAGGGAAAATCAGCCCCAGCATTTT
>TRBJ2-3|TRBV2|-|TRBD2
CASSVPGLASTDTQYF
TGTGCCAGCAGTGTTCCGGGACTAGCAAGCACAGATACGCAGTATTTT
>TRBJ2-1|TRBV18|-|-
CASSPPFGRSPSSYNEQFF
TGTGCCAGCTCACCACCGTTCGGAAGAAGTCCTAGCTCCTACAATGAGCAGTTCTTC
>TRBJ2-2|TRBV19|once|-
CASSIGDRPTGELFF
TGTGCCAGTAGTATAGGAGACAGGCCCACCGGGGAGCTGTTTTTT
>TRBJ2-7|TRBV29-1|once|TRBD1
CSVDKTGTGATYEQYF
TGCAGCGTTGACAAAACCGGGACAGGGGCTACCTACGAGCAGTACTTC
>TRBJ2-2|TRBV11-2|-|-
CASSQLINTGELFF
TGTGCCAGCAGCCAGTTAATAAACACCGGGGAGCTGTTTTTT
>TRBJ2-1|TRBV11-2|once|-
CASSLGFRGRSYVWNEQFF
TGTGCCAGCAGCTTAGGGTTTAGGGGACGCTCCTACGTTTGGAATGAGCAGTTCTTC
>TRBJ1-1|TRBV7-9|-|-
CASSLGGGYAFF
TGTGCCAGCAGCTTAGGGGGGGGCTACGCTTTCTTT
>TRBJ2-5|TRBV2|-|-
CASGKGPPETQYF
TGTGCCAGTGGGAAGGGGCCGCCGGAGACCCAGTACTTC
>TRBJ1-2|TRBV11-3|once|-
CASSLDRRGEGNGYTF
TGTGCCAGCAGCTTAGATCGTCGGGGGGAAGGGAATGGCTACACCTTC